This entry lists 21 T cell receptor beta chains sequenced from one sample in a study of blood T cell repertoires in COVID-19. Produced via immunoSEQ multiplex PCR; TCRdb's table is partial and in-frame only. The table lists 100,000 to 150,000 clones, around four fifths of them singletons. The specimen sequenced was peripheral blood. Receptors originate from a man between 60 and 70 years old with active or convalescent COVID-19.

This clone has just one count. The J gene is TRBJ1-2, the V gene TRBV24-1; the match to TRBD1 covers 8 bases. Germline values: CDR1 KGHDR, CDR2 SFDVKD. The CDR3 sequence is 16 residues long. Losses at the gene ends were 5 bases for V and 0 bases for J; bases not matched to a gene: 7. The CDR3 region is CATSGGAGGPNYGYTF. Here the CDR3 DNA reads TGTGCCACCAGTGGGGGGGCAGGGGGCCCTAACTATGGCTACACCTTC.

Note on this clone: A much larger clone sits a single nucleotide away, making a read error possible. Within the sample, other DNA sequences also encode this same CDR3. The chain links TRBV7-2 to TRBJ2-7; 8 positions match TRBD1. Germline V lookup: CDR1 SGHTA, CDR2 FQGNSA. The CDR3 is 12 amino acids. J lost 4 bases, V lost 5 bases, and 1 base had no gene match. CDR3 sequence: CASSRDRYEQYF. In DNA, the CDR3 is TGTGCCAGCAGCAGGGACAGGTACGAGCAGTACTTC.

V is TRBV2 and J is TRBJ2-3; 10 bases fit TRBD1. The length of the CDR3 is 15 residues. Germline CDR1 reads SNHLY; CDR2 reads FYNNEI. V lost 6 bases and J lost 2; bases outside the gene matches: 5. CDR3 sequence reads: CASSTDRGFTDTQYF. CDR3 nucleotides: TGTGCCAGCAGCACGGACAGGGGGTTCACAGATACGCAGTATTTT.

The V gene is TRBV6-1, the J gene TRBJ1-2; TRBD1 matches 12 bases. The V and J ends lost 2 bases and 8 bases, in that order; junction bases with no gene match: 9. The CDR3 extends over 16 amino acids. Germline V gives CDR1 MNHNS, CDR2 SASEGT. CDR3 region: CASSESYRDRGQGYTF. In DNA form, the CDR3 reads TGTGCCAGCAGTGAATCGTACCGGGACAGGGGGCAGGGCTACACCTTC.

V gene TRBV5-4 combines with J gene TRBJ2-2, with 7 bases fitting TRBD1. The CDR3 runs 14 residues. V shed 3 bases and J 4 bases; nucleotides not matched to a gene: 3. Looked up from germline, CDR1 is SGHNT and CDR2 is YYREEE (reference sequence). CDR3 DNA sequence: TGTGCCAGCAGCTCCCGACAGGGCACCGGGGAGCTGTTTTTT. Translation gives CASSSRQGTGELFF.

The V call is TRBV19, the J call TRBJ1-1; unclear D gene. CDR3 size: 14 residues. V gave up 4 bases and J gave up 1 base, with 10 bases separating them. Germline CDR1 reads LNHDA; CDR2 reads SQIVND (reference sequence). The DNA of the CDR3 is TGTGCCAGTAGTACGAACGAGGAGAACACTGAAGCTTTCTTT. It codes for CASSTNEENTEAFF.

The DNA for the CDR3 is TGTGCCAGCAGCGTAGATGGGACTAGCGGAGGACGGTACAATGAGCAGTTCTTC. Encoded protein: CASSVDGTSGGRYNEQFF. The chain is built from TRBV9 and TRBJ2-1; 11 bases match TRBD2. This CDR3 spans 18 amino acids. Trimming removed 0 bases from V and 4 bases from J; junction bases left unmatched: 9. From germline, CDR1 is SGDLS and CDR2 YYNGEE.

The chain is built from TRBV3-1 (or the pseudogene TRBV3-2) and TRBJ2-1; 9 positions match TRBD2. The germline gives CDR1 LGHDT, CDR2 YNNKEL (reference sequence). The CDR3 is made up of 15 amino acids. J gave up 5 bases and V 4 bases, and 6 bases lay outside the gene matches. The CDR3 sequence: CASSPMSGRNNEQFF. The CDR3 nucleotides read TGTGCCAGCAGCCCCATGAGCGGGAGGAACAATGAGCAGTTCTTC.

The CDR3 sequence is CASSRAWGRLVHQPQHF. CDR3 sequence (DNA): TGTGCCAGCAGCCGGGCCTGGGGGAGGTTGGTCCATCAGCCCCAGCATTTT. The rearrangement joins TRBV5-8 to TRBJ1-5; maybe TRBD1 (5 bases). This CDR3 spans 17 amino acids. In germline, CDR1 is SGHTS, CDR2 YDEGEE. The V end was cut by 4 bases, the J end by 5 bases, with 22 bases between.

This CDR3 is CASSLEGGQPQHF. The CDR3 DNA reads TGCGCCAGCAGCTTAGAAGGAGGGCAGCCCCAGCATTTT. This chain joins TRBV5-1 and TRBJ1-5; no clear D. The CDR3 length is 13 residues. V lost 2 bases, J lost 7 bases, and 10 bases lay in between. Germline CDR1 SGHRS, CDR2 YFSETQ.

The chain's CDR3 is CASSPRSRQGITEAFF. The CDR3 DNA is TGTGCCAGCAGCCCACGATCGAGACAGGGGATAACTGAAGCTTTCTTT. This sequence joins TRBV7-9 and TRBJ1-1; 8 bases map to TRBD1. This CDR3 region has 16 residues. The germline V gene encodes CDR1 SEHNR and CDR2 FQNEAQ (reference sequence). The V and J ends lost 5 bases and 5 bases, in that order; junction bases with no gene match: 13.

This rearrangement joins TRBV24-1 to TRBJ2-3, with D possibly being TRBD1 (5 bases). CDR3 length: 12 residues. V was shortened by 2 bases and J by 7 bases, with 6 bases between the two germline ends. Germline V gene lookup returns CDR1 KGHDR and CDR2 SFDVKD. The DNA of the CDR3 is TGTGCCACCAGTGATTCAGGGTATACGCAGTATTTT. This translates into CATSDSGYTQYF.

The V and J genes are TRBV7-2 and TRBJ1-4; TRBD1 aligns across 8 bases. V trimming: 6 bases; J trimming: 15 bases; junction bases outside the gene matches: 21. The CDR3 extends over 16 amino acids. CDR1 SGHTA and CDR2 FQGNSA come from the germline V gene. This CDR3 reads CASSSVVEDRGRRVFF. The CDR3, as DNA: TGTGCCAGCAGTTCAGTTGTGGAAGACAGGGGAAGGAGGGTGTTTTTT.

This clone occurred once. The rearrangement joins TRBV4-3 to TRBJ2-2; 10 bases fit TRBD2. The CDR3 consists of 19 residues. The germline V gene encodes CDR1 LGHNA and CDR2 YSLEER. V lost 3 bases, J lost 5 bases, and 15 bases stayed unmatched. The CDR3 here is CASSQQGGLARRRTGELFF. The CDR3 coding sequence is TGCGCCAGCAGCCAGCAGGGGGGACTAGCGCGTCGAAGGACCGGGGAGCTGTTTTTT.

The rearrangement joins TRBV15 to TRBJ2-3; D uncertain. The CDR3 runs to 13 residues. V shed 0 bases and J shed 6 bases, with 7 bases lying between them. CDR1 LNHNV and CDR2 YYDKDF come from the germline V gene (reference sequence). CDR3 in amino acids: CATSRDSGDTQYF. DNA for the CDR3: TGTGCCACCAGCAGAGATTCCGGGGATACGCAGTATTTT. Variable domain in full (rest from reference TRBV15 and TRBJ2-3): DAMVIQNPRYQVTQFGKPVTLSCSQTLNHNVMYWYQQKSSQAPKLLFHYYDKDFNNEADTPDNFQSRRPNTSFCFLDIRSPGLGDTAMYLCATSRDSGDTQYFGPGTRLTVL.

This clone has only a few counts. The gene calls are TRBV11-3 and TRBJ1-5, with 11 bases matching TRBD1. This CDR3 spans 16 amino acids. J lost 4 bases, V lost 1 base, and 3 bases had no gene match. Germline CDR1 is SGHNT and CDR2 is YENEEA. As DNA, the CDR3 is TGTGCCAGCAGCTTAGCCGGGACAGGGGGTAATCAGCCCCAGCATTTT. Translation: CASSLAGTGGNQPQHF.

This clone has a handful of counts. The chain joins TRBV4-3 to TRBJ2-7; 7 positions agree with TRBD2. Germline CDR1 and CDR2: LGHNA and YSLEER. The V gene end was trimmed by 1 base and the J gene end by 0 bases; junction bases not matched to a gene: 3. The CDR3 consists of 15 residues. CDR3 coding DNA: TGCGCCAGCAGCCAAGCCCAGCGGGGCTCCTACGAGCAGTACTTC. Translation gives CASSQAQRGSYEQYF.

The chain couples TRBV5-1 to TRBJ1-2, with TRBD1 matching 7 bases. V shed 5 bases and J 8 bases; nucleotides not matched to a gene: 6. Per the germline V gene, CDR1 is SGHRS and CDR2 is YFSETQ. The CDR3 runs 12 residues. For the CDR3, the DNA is TGCGCCAGCAGGTACAGGGGTGGCGGCTACACCTTC. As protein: CASRYRGGGYTF.

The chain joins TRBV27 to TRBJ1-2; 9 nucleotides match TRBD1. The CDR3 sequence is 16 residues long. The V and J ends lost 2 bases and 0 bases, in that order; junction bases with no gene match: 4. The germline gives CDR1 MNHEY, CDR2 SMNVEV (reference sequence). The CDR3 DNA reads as TGTGCCAGCAGTTTAGGACAGGGGAGAGCTAACTATGGCTACACCTTC. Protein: CASSLGQGRANYGYTF.

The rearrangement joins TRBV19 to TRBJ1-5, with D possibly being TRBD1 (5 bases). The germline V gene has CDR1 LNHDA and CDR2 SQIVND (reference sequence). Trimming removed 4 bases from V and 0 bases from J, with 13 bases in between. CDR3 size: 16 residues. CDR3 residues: CASSTAGTYSNQPQHF. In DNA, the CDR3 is TGTGCCAGTAGTACGGCGGGGACCTATAGCAATCAGCCCCAGCATTTT.

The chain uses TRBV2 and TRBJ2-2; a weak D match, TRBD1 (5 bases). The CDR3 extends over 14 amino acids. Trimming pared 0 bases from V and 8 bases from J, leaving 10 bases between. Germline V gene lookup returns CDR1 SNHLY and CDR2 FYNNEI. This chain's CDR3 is CASSEALQGGELFF. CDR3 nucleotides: TGTGCCAGCAGTGAAGCGCTTCAGGGAGGGGAGCTGTTTTTT. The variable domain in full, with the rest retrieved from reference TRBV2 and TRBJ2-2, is EPEVTQTPSHQVTQMGQEVILRCVPISNHLYFYWYRQILGQKVEFLVSFYNNEISEKSEIFDDQFSVERPDGSNFTLKIRSTKLEDSAMYFCASSEALQGGELFFGEGSRLTVL.